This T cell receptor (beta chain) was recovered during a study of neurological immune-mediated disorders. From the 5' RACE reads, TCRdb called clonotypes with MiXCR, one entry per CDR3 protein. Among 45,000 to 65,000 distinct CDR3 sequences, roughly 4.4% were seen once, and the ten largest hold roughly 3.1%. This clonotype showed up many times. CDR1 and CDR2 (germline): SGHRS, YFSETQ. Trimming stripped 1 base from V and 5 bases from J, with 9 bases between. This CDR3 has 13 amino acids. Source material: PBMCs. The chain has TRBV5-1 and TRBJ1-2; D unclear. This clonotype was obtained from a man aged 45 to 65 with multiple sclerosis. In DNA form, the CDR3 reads TGCGCCAGCAGCTTGAGCCCAGCTTATGGCTACACCTTC. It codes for CASSLSPAYGYTF.